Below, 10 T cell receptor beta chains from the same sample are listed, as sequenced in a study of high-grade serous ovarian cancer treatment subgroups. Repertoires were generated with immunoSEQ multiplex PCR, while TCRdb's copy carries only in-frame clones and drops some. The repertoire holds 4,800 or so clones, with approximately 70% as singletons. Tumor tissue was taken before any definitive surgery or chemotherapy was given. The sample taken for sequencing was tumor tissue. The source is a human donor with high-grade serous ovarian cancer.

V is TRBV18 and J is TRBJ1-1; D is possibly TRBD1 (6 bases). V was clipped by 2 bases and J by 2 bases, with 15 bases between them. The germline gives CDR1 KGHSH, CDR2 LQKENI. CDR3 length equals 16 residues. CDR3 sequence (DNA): TGTGCCAGCTCACCAAACCATGGGACAATCAACACTGAAGCTTTCTTT. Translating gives CASSPNHGTINTEAFF.

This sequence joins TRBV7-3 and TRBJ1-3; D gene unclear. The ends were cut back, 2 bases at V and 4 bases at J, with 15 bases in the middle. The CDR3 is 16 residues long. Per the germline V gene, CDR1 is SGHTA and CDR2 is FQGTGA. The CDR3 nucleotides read TGTGCCAGCAGCTTAGAACCGGTGGATTCAGGAAACACCATATATTTT. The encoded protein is CASSLEPVDSGNTIYF.

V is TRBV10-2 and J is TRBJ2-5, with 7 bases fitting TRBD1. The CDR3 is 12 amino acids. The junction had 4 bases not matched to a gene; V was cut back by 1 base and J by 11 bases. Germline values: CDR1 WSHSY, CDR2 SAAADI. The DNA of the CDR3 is TGCGCCAGCAGTGAGTTAACAGGGGAGCAGTACTTC. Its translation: CASSELTGEQYF.

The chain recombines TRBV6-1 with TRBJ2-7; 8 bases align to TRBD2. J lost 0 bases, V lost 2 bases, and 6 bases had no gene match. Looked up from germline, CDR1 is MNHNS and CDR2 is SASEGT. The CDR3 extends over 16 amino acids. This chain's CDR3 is CASSEFSGASSYEQYV. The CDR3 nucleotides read TGTGCCAGCAGTGAATTTAGCGGGGCGAGCTCCTACGAGCAGTACGTC.

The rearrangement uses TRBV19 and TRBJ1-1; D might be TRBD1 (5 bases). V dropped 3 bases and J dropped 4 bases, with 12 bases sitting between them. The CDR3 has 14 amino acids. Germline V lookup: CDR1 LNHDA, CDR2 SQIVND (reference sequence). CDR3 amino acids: CASSIGPGSTEAFF. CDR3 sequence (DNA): TGTGCCAGTAGTATCGGCCCAGGGAGCACTGAAGCTTTCTTT.

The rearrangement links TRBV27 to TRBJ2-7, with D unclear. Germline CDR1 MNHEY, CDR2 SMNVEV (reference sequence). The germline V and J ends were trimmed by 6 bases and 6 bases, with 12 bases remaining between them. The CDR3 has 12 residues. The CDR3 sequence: CASSFLGFEQYF. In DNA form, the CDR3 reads TGTGCCAGCAGCTTCTTGGGGTTCGAGCAGTACTTC.

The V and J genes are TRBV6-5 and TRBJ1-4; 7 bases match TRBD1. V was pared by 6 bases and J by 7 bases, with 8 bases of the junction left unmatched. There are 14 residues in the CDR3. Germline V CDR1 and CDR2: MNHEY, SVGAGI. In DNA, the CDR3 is TGTGCCAGCAGACGCAGGGGGAAAAGTGAAAAACTGTTTTTT. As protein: CASRRRGKSEKLFF.

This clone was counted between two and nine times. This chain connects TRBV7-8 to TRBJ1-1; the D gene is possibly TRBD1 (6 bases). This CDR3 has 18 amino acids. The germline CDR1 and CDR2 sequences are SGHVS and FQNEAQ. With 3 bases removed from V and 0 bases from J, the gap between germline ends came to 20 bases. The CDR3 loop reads CASSLGGAGHYMNTEAFF. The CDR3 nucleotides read TGTGCCAGCAGCTTGGGGGGGGCAGGGCATTATATGAACACTGAAGCTTTCTTT.

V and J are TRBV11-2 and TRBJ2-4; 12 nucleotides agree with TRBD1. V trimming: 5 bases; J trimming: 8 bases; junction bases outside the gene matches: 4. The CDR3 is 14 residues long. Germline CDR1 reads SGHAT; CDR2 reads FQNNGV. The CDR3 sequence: CASSPGQGADIQYF. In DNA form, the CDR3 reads TGTGCCAGCAGCCCGGGACAGGGGGCTGACATTCAGTACTTC.

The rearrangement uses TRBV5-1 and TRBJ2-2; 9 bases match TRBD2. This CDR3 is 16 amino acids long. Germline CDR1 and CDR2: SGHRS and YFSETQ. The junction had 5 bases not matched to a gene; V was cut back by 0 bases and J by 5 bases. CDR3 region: CASSLASSGTTGELFF. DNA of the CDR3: TGCGCCAGCAGCTTGGCGTCTAGCGGGACAACCGGGGAGCTGTTTTTT.